Below, one T cell receptor beta chain is given with its context. The CDR3 runs to 15 residues. Germline CDR1 and CDR2: SSHAT and FNYEAQ (reference sequence). Unmatched junction bases numbered 5, after V lost 5 bases and J lost 2 bases. This specimen comes from a study of blood T cell repertoires in COVID-19. Profiling relied on immunoSEQ multiplex PCR, and the TCRdb table lists in-frame clones only, not all of them. The sample consists of 150,000 to 190,000 clones, roughly 80% of them appearing once. Participants' reported clinical history set cohort assignment. The specimen was PBMCs or T cells enriched from blood (not recorded which). The V gene is TRBV7-7, the J gene TRBJ2-5; 10 positions agree with TRBD1. The TCR was taken from a man between 45 and 60 years old who had recovered from COVID-19. CDR3 DNA sequence: TGTGCCAGCAGCCGGACAGGGGGTGAGCAAGAGACCCAGTACTTC. Translation gives CASSRTGGEQETQYF.